This entry lists 14 T cell receptor beta chains sequenced from one sample in a study of CD8+ T cells in alopecia areata. Markers including CD4, CD8alpha, NKG2D and NKG2ACE guided sorting of pooled cutaneous lymph node cells. The sequencing template was cDNA reverse transcribed from extracted RNA. Clones were sequenced by immunoSEQ multiplex PCR, and TCRdb holds only the in-frame ones, with some missing. The table lists 200,000 to 300,000 clones, no singletons, with 1.2% in the top ten. Sequences were obtained from CD4+ T cells sorted from a lymph node. Every receptor here comes from a C3H/HeJ mouse with alopecia areata. The strain bears MHC haplotype H2-k.

This clone was seen a few times. Gene names follow the mouse nomenclature. The CDR3 extends 4 residues past the end of the read, so its final part is completed from the germline J gene. Other DNA sequences in the same sample also yield this CDR3. The chain links TRBV19 to TRBJ2-5; TRBD2 agrees at 7 bases. This CDR3 is 13 amino acids long. Germline V gene lookup returns CDR1 FNHDT and CDR2 SITEND (reference sequence). CDR3 DNA (partial): TGTGCCAGCAGTATACGGGGGGGAGAC. As protein: CASSIRGGD. The CDR3 in its entirety is CASSIRGGDTQYF.

A note on this clone: Gene names follow the mouse nomenclature. The CDR3 is cut off 4 residues early in the read; its end comes from the germline J gene. The sample holds other DNA sequences that translate to the same CDR3. J is TRBJ2-3 and V is TRBV13-2; tentatively, D is TRBD2 (6 bases). The CDR3 length is 13 residues. CDR1 NNHNN and CDR2 SYGAGS come from the germline V gene (reference sequence). Trimming shortened V by 4 bases and J by 3 bases, and 9 bases separated the two germline ends. CDR3 in amino acids: CASGPGGAETLYF. The DNA read from the CDR3 is TGTGCCAGCGGTCCCGGGGGGGCAGAA.

This clone has only a few counts. Germline and genes: mouse. The read halts 4 residues ahead of the CDR3 end, with the missing end drawn from the germline J gene. The V call is TRBV13-1, the J call TRBJ2-2; D call uncertain. CDR1 is NSHNY and CDR2 is SYGAGN in the germline V gene. V lost 3 bases, J lost 0 bases, and 9 bases lay in between. The CDR3 totals 15 residues. The CDR3 spells CASSGHLANTGQLYF. Partial CDR3 DNA: TGTGCCAGCAGTGGACACCTTGCAAACACCGGG.

A remark on this clone: Genes and germline are mouse. The read halts 4 residues ahead of the CDR3 end, with the missing end drawn from the germline J gene. The rearrangement uses TRBV13-2 and TRBJ2-7; TRBD1 agrees at 10 bases. Looked up from germline, CDR1 is NNHNN and CDR2 is SYGAGS (reference sequence). The CDR3 consists of 15 residues. The DNA read from the CDR3 is TGTGCCAGCGGTGATTCCGGGACAGGGGAAAAT. It specifies CASGDSGTGEN. The whole CDR3 protein reads CASGDSGTGENEQYF.

About this clone: Gene names are mouse gene names. The missing CDR3 end, 4 residues past where the read stops, is filled in from the germline J gene. The chain uses TRBV31 and TRBJ2-1; TRBD2 matches at 14 bases. From germline, CDR1 is GKSSPN and CDR2 SITVG. This CDR3 spans 16 amino acids. V gave up 0 bases and J gave up 6 bases; unmatched junction bases: 4. CDR3 protein: CAWSLPGLGGLAEQFF. CDR3 DNA, as far as it was read: TGTGCCTGGAGTCTACCGGGACTGGGGGGGCTTGCT.

This clone was seen a handful of times. Gene and germline names: mouse. The read terminates 4 residues before the CDR3 end, so the remaining end is supplied by the germline J gene. This chain connects TRBV12-1 to TRBJ2-5, with TRBD1 matching over 7 bases. The CDR3 is made up of 16 amino acids. V gave up 4 bases and J gave up 0 bases; unmatched junction bases: 9. Looked up from germline, CDR1 is SGHSN and CDR2 is HYEKVE. Incomplete CDR3 DNA: TGTGCCAGCTCAGTCCCGGGACAGCTTAACCAAGAC. It translates to CASSVPGQLNQD. The whole CDR3 region reads CASSVPGQLNQDTQYF.

Notes on this clone: Genes and germline are mouse. The CDR3 end is not reached by the read, which stops 4 residues before it; the germline J gene fills it in. The chain couples TRBV19 to TRBJ2-7; possible D gene TRBD2, 6 bases. This CDR3 is built from 13 residues. Germline V gene sequence: CDR1 FNHDT, CDR2 SITEND (reference sequence). The CDR3: CASSIGWGHEQYF. The CDR3 bases that were read are TGTGCCAGCAGTATTGGCTGGGGTCAT.

This clone occurred a few times. Mouse gene names and germline throughout. The read terminates 4 residues ahead of where the CDR3 ends, so the germline J gene completes it. This rearrangement joins TRBV13-3 to TRBJ2-2; no reliable D call. The CDR3 covers 13 residues. Looked up from germline, CDR1 is NNHDY and CDR2 is SYVADS. Trimming pared 6 bases from V and 1 base from J, leaving 7 bases between. The CDR3 here is CASMHKNTGQLYF. Partial CDR3 DNA: TGTGCCAGCATGCACAAAAACACCGGG.

With respect to this clone: Any gene name here is a mouse gene name. The sequenced part of the CDR3 DNA is TGTGCCAGCCTCCGCCCGGGACTTTATGCT. This codes for CASLRPGLYA. Given in full, the CDR3 is CASLRPGLYAEQFF. This chain connects TRBV13-1 to TRBJ2-1; D may be TRBD2 (6 bases). Sequencing ends 4 residues short of the CDR3 end; the germline J gene provides the rest. The CDR3 extends over 14 amino acids. V lost 7 bases and J 4 bases, leaving 15 bases between the germline ends. CDR1 and CDR2 (germline): NSHNY, SYGAGN.

About this clone: The gene symbols are mouse symbols. From the germline J gene comes the end of the CDR3, since the read stops 4 residues before it. J is TRBJ2-5 and V is TRBV19, with 7 nucleotides matching TRBD1. Germline V gives CDR1 FNHDT, CDR2 SITEND (reference sequence). This CDR3 spans 13 amino acids. The CDR3 here is CASSTQGKDTQYF. The CDR3 DNA, read in part, is TGTGCCAGCAGTACACAGGGGAAAGAC.

This clone was detected a few times. Genes and germline are mouse. The missing CDR3 end, 4 residues past where the read stops, is filled in from the germline J gene. The chain combines TRBV19 with TRBJ2-3, with 9 bases that match TRBD2. CDR1 FNHDT and CDR2 SITEND come from the germline V gene (reference sequence). The CDR3 consists of 15 residues. V gave up 4 bases and J gave up 3 bases; unmatched junction bases: 6. The CDR3 bases that were read are TGTGCCAGCAGTCACCGACTGGGGGTGGCAGAA. It is translated as CASSHRLGVAE. From start to end, the CDR3 is CASSHRLGVAETLYF.

This clone was seen only a few times. A read error may explain this, as a much larger clone is one base away. Mouse gene names apply. The read terminates 4 residues ahead of where the CDR3 ends, so the germline J gene completes it. The sample holds other DNA sequences that translate to the same CDR3. The chain joins TRBV19 to TRBJ1-2, with 9 nucleotides matching TRBD1. Germline CDR1 reads FNHDT; CDR2 reads SITEND (reference sequence). Trimming at V came to 4 bases and at J to 3 bases, leaving 1 base not matched to a gene. The CDR3 totals 13 residues. CDR3 bases read: TGTGCCAGCAGTGACAGGGGGGACTCC. Residues: CASSDRGDS. The whole CDR3 protein reads CASSDRGDSDYTF.

This clone was seen repeatedly, ten times or more. All gene names here are mouse names. The CDR3 end lies 4 residues beyond the end of the read and is filled in from the germline J gene. The chain carries TRBV17 and TRBJ2-2; perhaps TRBD1 as D (5 bases). CDR3 length: 15 amino acids. CDR1 is MNHDT, CDR2 YYDKIL, per germline. Trimming left V 0 bases short and J 4 bases short, with 9 bases between. This CDR3 reads CASSRDRASTGQLYF. The DNA read from the CDR3 is TGTGCTAGCAGTAGAGACAGGGCGAGCACCGGG.

On this clone itself: Genes and germline come from the mouse. The CDR3 end is not reached by the read, which stops 4 residues before it; the germline J gene fills it in. Within the sample, other DNA sequences also encode this same CDR3. The chain uses TRBV5 and TRBJ2-3, with D possibly matching TRBD1 (5 bases). Trimming removed 0 bases from V and 0 bases from J, with 10 bases in between. The CDR3 contains 16 residues. Germline loops: CDR1 LGHNA, CDR2 YNLKQL (reference sequence). The CDR3 loop reads CASSQDQGSSAETLYF. CDR3 DNA, as far as it was read: TGTGCCAGCAGCCAAGATCAGGGCAGCAGTGCAGAA.